This passage covers 17 T cell receptor beta chains from one sample sequenced in a study of blood T cell repertoires in COVID-19 (dated by TCRdb to the early 2020s). Receptors were amplified or captured by the immunoSEQ multiplex PCR assay. Drawn from immuneACCESS, this table holds only the in-frame rearrangements with V and J called that TCRdb kept. Clones are partly lost; checked studies trace under half to an unresolved V gene and leave the rest unexplained. This sample holds 200,000 to 250,000 clones; 75% to 90% were observed only once. The ten largest make up about 5% of the sample. The sequenced material came from peripheral blood. Every receptor here comes from a woman between 70 and 85 years old with COVID-19, enrolled during active disease.

The rearrangement joins TRBV6-6 to TRBJ2-7; D perhaps matches TRBD2 (6 bases). Germline-derived CDR1 and CDR2 are MNHNY and SVGAGI (reference sequence). The CDR3 totals 10 residues. The CDR3, as DNA: TGTGCTGGGGGGAGAGACGAGCAGTACTTC. Translated, it gives CAGGRDEQYF.

The chain combines TRBV10-2 with TRBJ2-1, with a tentative D call TRBD2 (5 bases). Germline assignment: CDR1 WSHSY and CDR2 SAAADI. Trimming cost V 3 bases and J 5 bases, with 20 bases left between them. The length of the CDR3 is 17 residues. The CDR3 nucleotides are TGCGCCAGCAGTGATCCGCAGAGCGGATCTGTAGACAATGAGCAGTTCTTC. Protein: CASSDPQSGSVDNEQFF.

This sequence joins TRBV4-2 and TRBJ2-4, with 10 bases that match TRBD2. The CDR3 covers 17 residues. Germline assignment: CDR1 LGHNA and CDR2 YNFKEQ. V gave up 5 bases and J gave up 6 bases; unmatched junction bases: 13. CDR3 nucleotides: TGTGCCAGCAGCTATGGACTAGCGGTTGCTGGGGGAAACATTCAGTACTTC. Translated, it gives CASSYGLAVAGGNIQYF.

The rearrangement joins TRBV5-6 to TRBJ1-2, with a tentative D call TRBD1 (6 bases). Deletions cut 7 bases from V and 8 bases from J, with 15 bases between. Germline V gene lookup returns CDR1 SGHDT and CDR2 YYEEEE. This CDR3 spans 12 amino acids. Written as DNA, the CDR3 is TGTGCCAGCGGCCTACAGGGTTCGGGCTACACCTTC. Translated: CASGLQGSGYTF.

The CDR3 reads CASSLDGGIEQYF. DNA of the CDR3: TGTGCCAGCAGTTTGGACGGAGGGATCGAGCAGTACTTC. V and J are TRBV27 and TRBJ2-7; the D gene is possibly TRBD2 (6 bases). The germline V gene encodes CDR1 MNHEY and CDR2 SMNVEV (reference sequence). This CDR3 is 13 amino acids long. V lost 3 bases, J lost 6 bases, and 12 bases lay in between.

This chain connects TRBV5-8 to TRBJ1-5, with a possible D match to TRBD1 (6 bases). The germline V gene encodes CDR1 SGHTS and CDR2 YDEGEE. Trimming shortened V by 4 bases and J by 4 bases, and 12 bases separated the two germline ends. The length of the CDR3 is 14 residues. The CDR3 nucleotides are TGTGCCAGCAGCCCCTACCAGGGGAATCAGCCCCAGCATTTT. Protein sequence: CASSPYQGNQPQHF.

This clone was picked up a small number of times. This chain uses TRBV19 with TRBJ1-1, with a tentative D call TRBD1 (6 bases). From germline, CDR1 is LNHDA and CDR2 SQIVND (reference sequence). Trimming pared 1 base from V and 1 base from J, leaving 10 bases between. The CDR3 loop spans 15 amino acids. The CDR3 nucleotides read TGTGCCAGTAGTATAGGAAGGACAGCGAACACTGAAGCTTTCTTT. Its translation is CASSIGRTANTEAFF.

This rearrangement joins TRBV7-2 to TRBJ1-2; 9 bases are shared with TRBD1. V trimming: 1 base; J trimming: 5 bases; junction bases outside the gene matches: 11. CDR3 length equals 17 residues. Germline loops: CDR1 SGHTA, CDR2 FQGNSA. The DNA of the CDR3 is TGTGCCAGCAGCTTAGGCGGGACAGGGAAGGCTATATATGGCTACACCTTC. Encoded protein: CASSLGGTGKAIYGYTF.

Comments on this clone: Other DNA sequences in the sample encode the same CDR3. The V and J genes are TRBV5-8 and TRBJ1-1; 9 bases agree with TRBD1. Germline assignment: CDR1 SGHTS and CDR2 YDEGEE. Trimming at V came to 2 bases and at J to 4 bases, leaving 6 bases not matched to a gene. The CDR3 length is 15 residues. This CDR3 reads CASSFRDRVGTEAFF. DNA for the CDR3: TGTGCCAGCAGCTTCCGGGACAGGGTTGGCACTGAAGCTTTCTTT.

This clone showed up just a few times. The rearrangement uses TRBV3-1 (or the pseudogene TRBV3-2) and TRBJ1-2, with unresolved D. This CDR3 comprises 16 residues. V lost 0 bases to trimming and J lost 3 bases, with 14 bases between them. Per the germline V gene, CDR1 is LGHDT and CDR2 is YNNKEL (reference sequence). This chain's CDR3 is CASSQDFPREDYGYTF. The DNA for the CDR3 is TGTGCCAGCAGCCAAGATTTTCCCCGGGAGGACTATGGCTACACCTTC.

This sequence joins TRBV27 and TRBJ1-2; 7 bases map to TRBD1. This CDR3 is 13 amino acids long. The germline V gene encodes CDR1 MNHEY and CDR2 SMNVEV (reference sequence). V was pared by 6 bases and J by 8 bases, with 9 bases of the junction left unmatched. CDR3 sequence reads: CASRLTGVGGYTF. CDR3 bases: TGTGCCAGCAGACTCACAGGGGTGGGGGGCTACACCTTC.

This chain joins TRBV25-1 and TRBJ2-7; tentative D call: TRBD1 (6 bases). Looked up from germline, CDR1 is MGHDK and CDR2 is SYGVNS. The CDR3 extends over 14 amino acids. Trimming pared 2 bases from V and 8 bases from J, leaving 16 bases between. The CDR3 sequence is CASSENRAAGKQYF. In nucleotides, the CDR3 is TGTGCCAGCAGTGAAAACAGGGCTGCTGGTAAGCAGTACTTC.

The chain employs TRBV15 and TRBJ1-5; D might be TRBD1 (6 bases). The CDR3 is 17 amino acids. Germline lookup yields CDR1 LNHNV and CDR2 YYDKDF (reference sequence). V gave up 1 base and J gave up 3 bases, with 16 bases separating them. CDR3 nucleotide sequence: TGTGCCACCAGCAGAGTGGACAGAGGCCCTTTCAATCAGCCCCAGCATTTT. It yields the protein CATSRVDRGPFNQPQHF.

Here the CDR3 reads CASSQGQRRGLFF. The DNA of the CDR3 is TGCGCCAGCAGCCAAGGTCAACGGCGGGGGCTGTTTTTT. The chain uses TRBV4-3 and TRBJ1-4, with D maybe TRBD1 (5 bases). The CDR3 extends over 13 amino acids. Trimming cost V 1 base and J 14 bases, with 14 bases left between them. Germline values: CDR1 LGHNA, CDR2 YSLEER.

A few counts support this clone. This sequence joins TRBV4-2 and TRBJ2-3; possible D gene TRBD1, 6 bases. The germline gives CDR1 LGHNA, CDR2 YNFKEQ. V shed 4 bases and J shed 3 bases, with 17 bases lying between them. This CDR3 contains 16 residues. CDR3 region: CASSLLGFQGTDTQYF. The CDR3 DNA reads as TGTGCCAGCAGCCTCCTCGGTTTTCAGGGGACAGATACGCAGTATTTT.

About this clone: Other DNA sequences within the sample encode an identical CDR3. J is TRBJ1-4 and V is TRBV30; TRBD1 agrees at 8 bases. Germline-derived CDR1 and CDR2 are GTSNPN and SVGIG (reference sequence). This CDR3 comprises 14 residues. J lost 8 bases, V lost 0 bases, and 5 bases had no gene match. The CDR3 spells CAWSVQGAGEKLFF. CDR3 bases: TGTGCCTGGAGTGTCCAGGGGGCGGGCGAAAAACTGTTTTTT. Full variable domain (rest looked up from reference TRBV30 and TRBJ1-4): SQTIHQWPATLVQPVGSPLSLECTVEGTSNPNLYWYRQAAGRGLQLLFYSVGIGQISSEVPQNLSASRPQDRQFILSSKKLLLSDSGFYLCAWSVQGAGEKLFFGSGTQLSVL.

The chain carries TRBV18 and TRBJ2-7; tentatively, D is TRBD2 (6 bases). The CDR3 totals 12 residues. Trimming shortened V by 10 bases and J by 3 bases, and 13 bases separated the two germline ends. CDR1 is KGHSH and CDR2 is LQKENI in the germline V gene. The CDR3: CATGEASYEQYF. CDR3 coding DNA: TGTGCCACGGGGGAGGCCAGCTACGAGCAGTACTTC.